A single sample is the source of the 25 T cell receptor beta chains below, sequenced in a study of cytomegalovirus exposure and HLA in healthy donors. Here immunoSEQ multiplex PCR was the method, and the copy in TCRdb shows in-frame clones only, minus some. The table shows around 240,000 clones, with around 91% occurring only once. Sequenced sample: PBMCs. The receptors were gathered from a woman between 18 and 29 years old in good health and CMV-seronegative.

This sequence joins TRBV6-5 and TRBJ2-7, with 8 bases that match TRBD2. The germline V gene encodes CDR1 MNHEY and CDR2 SVGAGI. The CDR3 extends over 15 amino acids. V shed 4 bases and J 6 bases; nucleotides not matched to a gene: 11. As DNA, the CDR3 is TGTGCCAGCAGTTCGGGTCGGGGGGGCGGTGGCGAGCAGTACTTC. Protein: CASSSGRGGGGEQYF.

The V gene is TRBV28, the J gene TRBJ1-6, with a tentative D call TRBD1 (6 bases). Germline V CDR1 and CDR2: MDHEN, SYDVKM. The CDR3 totals 15 residues. V was trimmed by 7 bases and J by 7 bases, leaving 17 bases between them. CDR3 sequence (DNA): TGTGCCAGCAAAAAGGACAGTCCCTTGAATTCACCCCTCCACTTT. This sequence encodes CASKKDSPLNSPLHF.

The V gene is TRBV6-5, the J gene TRBJ2-7; possible D gene TRBD1, 6 bases. The germline gives CDR1 MNHEY, CDR2 SVGAGI. Trimming shortened V by 4 bases and J by 2 bases, and 12 bases separated the two germline ends. The CDR3 sequence is 14 residues long. The CDR3 nucleotides are TGTGCCAGCAGTTCAACAGGGAAAACCTACGAGCAGTACTTC. Residues: CASSSTGKTYEQYF.

This chain uses TRBV10-2 with TRBJ2-7; D gene ambiguous. Germline assignment: CDR1 WSHSY and CDR2 SAAADI. V dropped 2 bases and J dropped 6 bases, with 8 bases sitting between them. The CDR3 length is 12 residues. CDR3 DNA: TGCGCCAGCAGTGAGACAGACCGCGAGCAGTACGTC. Amino acids: CASSETDREQYV.

Remarks on this clone: Other DNA sequences in this specimen translate into the identical CDR3. The chain joins TRBV5-1 to TRBJ1-5, with a tentative D call TRBD1 (5 bases). This CDR3 is 14 amino acids long. The germline V and J ends were trimmed by 0 bases and 6 bases, with 10 bases remaining between them. Germline-derived CDR1 and CDR2 are SGHRS and YFSETQ. The CDR3 DNA follows: TGCGCCAGCAGCTTGGAGCTCGGGGGTCAGCCCCAGCATTTT. It specifies CASSLELGGQPQHF.

The chain joins TRBV6-5 to TRBJ2-4; D is undetermined. Germline lookup yields CDR1 MNHEY and CDR2 SVGAGI. This CDR3 region has 16 residues. The V end was cut by 0 bases, the J end by 0 bases, with 9 bases between. CDR3 sequence reads: CASSYSYEVAKNIQYF. The DNA for the CDR3 is TGTGCCAGCAGTTACTCCTACGAGGTAGCCAAAAACATTCAGTACTTC.

The gene calls are TRBV6-6 and TRBJ2-7, with TRBD1 matching 10 bases. Trimming cost V 2 bases and J 5 bases; bases outside gene matches: 6. In germline, CDR1 is MNHNY, CDR2 SVGAGI (reference sequence). There are 15 residues in the CDR3. CDR3 in amino acids: CASSYEAGTGDEQYV. The DNA of the CDR3 is TGTGCCAGCAGTTACGAGGCCGGGACAGGGGACGAGCAGTACGTC.

This chain links TRBV6-5 with TRBJ2-3; perhaps TRBD2 as D (7 bases). The CDR3 spans 14 residues. Germline V gene lookup returns CDR1 MNHEY and CDR2 SVGAGI. Trimming removed 2 bases at V and 9 bases at J, with 15 bases between. The CDR3 sequence: CASSYEGGMTTQYF. The CDR3, as DNA: TGTGCCAGCAGTTACGAGGGGGGGATGACCACGCAGTATTTT.

V usage is TRBV13 and J usage is TRBJ2-1, with no clear D. CDR3 size: 13 residues. Germline loops: CDR1 PRHDT, CDR2 FYEKMQ (reference sequence). With 5 bases removed from V and 1 base from J, the gap between germline ends came to 6 bases. CDR3 coding DNA: TGTGCCAGCAGCGGAGCGTCCTACAATGAGCAGTTCTTC. Its protein product is CASSGASYNEQFF.

The rearrangement joins TRBV28 to TRBJ2-6; tentatively, D is TRBD1 (6 bases). The germline gives CDR1 MDHEN, CDR2 SYDVKM. Trimming pared 4 bases from V and 2 bases from J, leaving 12 bases between. The CDR3 has 16 residues. CDR3 region: CASSSPGVPGANVLTF. DNA for the CDR3: TGTGCCAGCAGTTCACCAGGGGTTCCTGGGGCCAACGTCCTGACTTTC.

The rearrangement joins TRBV6-1 to TRBJ1-6; tentative D call: TRBD1 (6 bases). The CDR3 runs to 14 residues. Germline CDR1 reads MNHNS; CDR2 reads SASEGT. Deletions cut 11 bases from V and 8 bases from J, with 19 bases between. CDR3 in DNA: TGTGCCGGTAAGAGAGGGGGTATAGATTCACCCCTCCACTTT. This translates into CAGKRGGIDSPLHF.

V usage is TRBV28 and J usage is TRBJ2-7; the match to TRBD2 covers 7 bases. The V gene's germline CDR1 is MDHEN and CDR2 SYDVKM. The trim removed 3 bases at V and 0 bases at J, leaving 5 bases unmatched. This CDR3 is 15 amino acids long. The CDR3 DNA sequence: TGTGCCAGCAGTTTTCCCCTAGCGGACTCCTACGAGCAGTACGTC. It codes for CASSFPLADSYEQYV.

This chain links TRBV28 with TRBJ1-2; 7 bases align to TRBD1. This CDR3 is 13 amino acids long. J was trimmed by 5 bases and V by 5 bases; bases with no gene match: 5. Germline loops: CDR1 MDHEN, CDR2 SYDVKM. CDR3 in amino acids: CASSTGTVYGYTF. For the CDR3, the DNA is TGTGCCAGCAGTACCGGGACAGTATATGGCTACACCTTC.

This clone was observed a few times. The gene calls are TRBV7-2 and TRBJ2-7, with D tentatively TRBD1 (6 bases). There are 17 residues in the CDR3. Germline loops: CDR1 SGHTA, CDR2 FQGNSA. Trimming removed 3 bases at V and 6 bases at J, with 24 bases between. CDR3 DNA sequence: TGTGCCAGCAGCTTCCAATTTATACAGGGTAGATTTGGCGAGCAGTACTTC. It translates to CASSFQFIQGRFGEQYF.

The CDR3 here is CASSLRDREIQETQYF. The CDR3 DNA reads as TGTGCCAGCAGCCTCCGGGACAGGGAGATCCAAGAGACCCAGTACTTC. The J gene is TRBJ2-5, the V gene TRBV9; 9 nucleotides agree with TRBD1. V shed 4 bases, J shed 1 base, and the junction held 8 bases outside the gene matches. The CDR3 spans 16 residues. Germline loops: CDR1 SGDLS, CDR2 YYNGEE.

This rearrangement joins TRBV7-3 to TRBJ1-1; 8 nucleotides agree with TRBD1. With V trimmed by 6 bases and J by 1 base, 7 bases remained unmatched. Germline V gene sequence: CDR1 SGHTA, CDR2 FQGTGA. The length of the CDR3 is 15 residues. DNA of the CDR3: TGTGCCAGCAGTTTGACAGGGGAGCGGAACACTGAAGCTTTCTTT. Encoded protein: CASSLTGERNTEAFF.

The count of this clone is one. The CDR3 sequence is CASRKRDSYGYTF. The CDR3 DNA reads TGTGCCAGCAGAAAACGCGACAGCTATGGCTACACCTTC. The chain couples TRBV6-5 to TRBJ1-2; TRBD1 is a possible D gene (5 bases). V lost 6 bases, J lost 4 bases, and 12 bases lay in between. The germline CDR1 and CDR2 sequences are MNHEY and SVGAGI. The CDR3 spans 13 residues.

V usage is TRBV6-1 and J usage is TRBJ1-1; D possibly corresponds to TRBD1 (6 bases). The CDR3 contains 16 residues. Germline lookup yields CDR1 MNHNS and CDR2 SASEGT. The V gene lost 2 bases and the J gene lost 3 bases, with 16 bases spanning the gap. The CDR3 loop reads CASSELQGSEDTEAFF. DNA for the CDR3: TGTGCCAGCAGTGAACTGCAGGGGTCGGAGGACACTGAAGCTTTCTTT.

V usage is TRBV6-5 and J usage is TRBJ2-6; a weak D match, TRBD1 (6 bases). CDR3 size: 15 residues. Germline assignment: CDR1 MNHEY and CDR2 SVGAGI. Between the trimmed V and J ends, which lost 2 bases and 2 bases, there was a span of 7 bases. Here the CDR3 DNA reads TGTGCCAGCAGTTACAACAGGGCTGGGGCCAACGTCCTGACTTTC. It translates to CASSYNRAGANVLTF.

The J gene is TRBJ2-7, the V gene TRBV6-5, with D possibly TRBD1 on 5 matching bases. In germline, CDR1 is MNHEY, CDR2 SVGAGI. The V and J ends lost 5 bases and 3 bases respectively, with 11 bases between them. The CDR3 covers 13 residues. Here the CDR3 DNA reads TGTGCCAGCAGTGAGGACATGTACTACGAGCAGTACGTC. This translates into CASSEDMYYEQYV.

The chain has TRBV7-9 and TRBJ2-7; maybe TRBD1 (7 bases). Trimming took off 1 base at V and 2 bases at J, with 12 bases between the two ends. The CDR3 length is 15 residues. Germline lookup yields CDR1 SEHNR and CDR2 FQNEAQ (reference sequence). CDR3 in DNA: TGTGCCAGCAGCTTAGGCGCGGGGACAGCCTACGAGCAGTACGTC. Translating it yields CASSLGAGTAYEQYV.

The rearrangement links TRBV6-5 to TRBJ1-2, with 7 bases matching TRBD1. Per germline, CDR1 MNHEY and CDR2 SVGAGI. The V gene end was trimmed by 5 bases and the J gene end by 4 bases; junction bases not matched to a gene: 7. The CDR3 consists of 14 residues. The CDR3 here is CASSAPGTAYGYTF. The CDR3 coding sequence is TGTGCCAGCAGTGCTCCAGGGACAGCCTATGGCTACACCTTC.

The rearrangement joins TRBV7-6 to TRBJ2-7; TRBD1 might be the D (6 bases). CDR1 and CDR2 (germline): SGHVS, FNYEAQ. V was shortened by 5 bases and J by 4 bases, with 18 bases between the two germline ends. The CDR3 runs 15 residues. The CDR3 nucleotides are TGTGCCAGCAGCACGGGTCCCAGGGGAGTTTACGAGCAGTACTTC. Translating gives CASSTGPRGVYEQYF.

The genes are TRBV19 and TRBJ2-2, with D unclear. Germline CDR1 and CDR2: LNHDA and SQIVND (reference sequence). The CDR3 has 13 residues. V lost 4 bases, J lost 6 bases, and 9 bases lay in between. Written as DNA, the CDR3 is TGTGCCAGTAGTAACCTCCGGGCCGGGGAGCTGTTTTTT. Translating it yields CASSNLRAGELFF.

This chain's CDR3 is CASSATIYEQYF. The CDR3, as DNA: TGTGCCAGCAGTGCGACAATTTACGAGCAGTACTTC. V gene TRBV27 combines with J gene TRBJ2-7; D is uncertain. The ends were cut back, 5 bases at V and 4 bases at J, with 9 bases in the middle. From germline, CDR1 is MNHEY and CDR2 SMNVEV (reference sequence). The CDR3 sequence is 12 residues long.